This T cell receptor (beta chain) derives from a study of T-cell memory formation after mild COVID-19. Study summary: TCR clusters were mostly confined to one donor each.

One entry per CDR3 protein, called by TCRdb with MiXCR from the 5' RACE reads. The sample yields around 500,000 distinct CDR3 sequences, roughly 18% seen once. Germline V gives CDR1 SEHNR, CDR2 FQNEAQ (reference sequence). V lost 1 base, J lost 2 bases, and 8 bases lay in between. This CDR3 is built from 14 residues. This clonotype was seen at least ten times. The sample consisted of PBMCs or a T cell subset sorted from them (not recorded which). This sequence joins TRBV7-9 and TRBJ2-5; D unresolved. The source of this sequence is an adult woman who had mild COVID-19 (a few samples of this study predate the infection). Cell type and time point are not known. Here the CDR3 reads CASSLVSVQETQYF. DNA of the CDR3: TGTGCCAGCAGCTTAGTTTCAGTGCAAGAGACCCAGTACTTC.